Many counts were recorded for the clone carrying this T cell receptor beta chain. Its antigen is as yet unknown. The sample comes from a study of T cells in Graves' hyperthyroidism and ophthalmopathy. Study results and limitations: Appearing also in blood were most of the thyroid clonotypes expanded above 0.001.

RNA transcripts provided the source from which TCR beta CDR3 regions were amplified. Carried out on the TCR CDR3, a first-round RT-PCR used the HTBI primer set. In TCRdb, the multiplex PCR reads were re-called with MiXCR into one record per CDR3 protein. The table shows fewer than 900,000 distinct CDR3 sequences, with over 15% occurring only once. The patients, who ranged from 18 to 65 in age, presented with newly diagnosed hyperthyroidism lasting under 2 months. From germline, CDR1 is SGHAT and CDR2 FQNNGV. After removal of 0 bases from V and 6 bases from J, the junction contained 10 bases not matched to a gene. This CDR3 is built from 17 residues.

The chain carries TRBV11-2 and TRBJ2-3; 9 bases are shared with TRBD1. Sample: blood. This clonotype was sampled from a woman in her forties or fifties with Graves' hyperthyroidism that later progressed to Graves' ophthalmopathy. The DNA for the CDR3 is TGTGCCAGCAGCTTAGAAACATCGGGACAGGGTTGGGATACGCAGTATTTT. This encodes CASSLETSGQGWDTQYF.